The 19 T cell receptor beta chains below all came from one sample that was sequenced in a study of cytomegalovirus exposure and HLA in healthy donors. The PCR had 60 Vbeta and 13 Jbeta primers. Only in-frame clones appear in the TCRdb table, and some are missing; sequencing was by immunoSEQ multiplex PCR. The table shows approximately 35,000 clones, with around 80% occurring only once. The specimen was PBMCs. These TCRs come from a woman in her late teens or twenties in good health and CMV-seronegative.

The J gene is TRBJ2-2, the V gene TRBV7-2, with D maybe TRBD2 (5 bases). The CDR3 has 14 amino acids. The germline V and J ends were trimmed by 5 bases and 1 base, with 8 bases remaining between them. Germline assignment: CDR1 SGHTA and CDR2 FQGNSA. DNA for the CDR3: TGTGCCAGCAGCCCCCGGGGGAACACCGGGGAGCTGTTTTTT. Translated, it gives CASSPRGNTGELFF.

The chain combines TRBV7-9 with TRBJ2-1, with D tentatively TRBD2 (6 bases). The germline CDR1 and CDR2 sequences are SEHNR and FQNEAQ (reference sequence). CDR3 length: 15 amino acids. V was shortened by 7 bases and J by 7 bases, with 20 bases between the two germline ends. The CDR3 DNA follows: TGTGCCAGCAAAAAGGGGTTAGCGGAATCGAATGAGCAGTTCTTC. Translating gives CASKKGLAESNEQFF.

The genes are TRBV28 and TRBJ2-1; TRBD2 matches 10 bases. V dropped 2 bases and J dropped 10; count of bases not matched to a gene: 2. The germline gives CDR1 MDHEN, CDR2 SYDVKM. The CDR3 consists of 13 residues. CDR3 sequence reads: CASSLKREGEQFF. CDR3 DNA sequence: TGTGCCAGCAGTTTAAAGCGGGAGGGAGAGCAGTTCTTC. Full variable domain (missing parts from reference TRBV28 and TRBJ2-1): DVKVTQSSRYLVKRTGEKVFLECVQDMDHENMFWYRQDPGLGLRLIYFSYDVKMKEKGDIPEGYSVSREKKERFSLILESASTNQTSMYLCASSLKREGEQFFGPGTRLTVL.

This chain links TRBV27 with TRBJ1-1; maybe TRBD1 (5 bases). Germline CDR1 reads MNHEY; CDR2 reads SMNVEV (reference sequence). Trimming took off 2 bases at V and 10 bases at J, with 14 bases between the two ends. The CDR3 contains 13 residues. The DNA of the CDR3 is TGTGCCAGCAGTTTAAGGGGCGGGGGGTTAGCTTTCTTT. This sequence encodes CASSLRGGGLAFF.

V usage is TRBV29-1 and J usage is TRBJ2-7; 10 bases are a match to TRBD2. After removal of 4 bases from V and 0 bases from J, the junction contained 18 bases not matched to a gene. This CDR3 has 19 residues. CDR1 is SQVTM, CDR2 ANQGSEA, per germline. This CDR3 is CSVVPRGLAGDLVSYEQYF. CDR3 nucleotide sequence: TGCAGCGTTGTGCCTCGGGGGCTAGCGGGAGACCTGGTCTCCTACGAGCAGTACTTC.

The V call is TRBV15, the J call TRBJ1-2; maybe TRBD1 (6 bases). This CDR3 comprises 14 residues. V dropped 2 bases and J dropped 7 bases, with 14 bases sitting between them. CDR1 is LNHNV, CDR2 YYDKDF, per germline (reference sequence). This CDR3 reads CATSRPQGLGGYTF. CDR3 in DNA: TGTGCCACCAGCAGACCCCAGGGGCTGGGTGGCTACACCTTC. Using reference TRBV15 and TRBJ1-2 for the parts outside the CDR3, the full variable domain is DAMVIQNPRYQVTQFGKPVTLSCSQTLNHNVMYWYQQKSSQAPKLLFHYYDKDFNNEADTPDNFQSRRPNTSFCFLDIRSPGLGDTAMYLCATSRPQGLGGYTFGSGTRLTVV.

Only a few counts were recorded for this clone. This chain joins TRBV4-1 and TRBJ2-1, with 12 bases lining up with TRBD2. CDR1 and CDR2 (germline): MGHRA, YSYEKL. The CDR3 has 16 residues. The trim removed 3 bases at V and 7 bases at J, leaving 7 bases unmatched. In nucleotides, the CDR3 is TGCGCCAGCAGCCAGGCCCGGACTAGCGGGATAAATGAGCAGTTCTTC. Translation gives CASSQARTSGINEQFF.

The chain recombines TRBV6-4 with TRBJ2-1; no reliable D call. The V end was cut by 3 bases, the J end by 7 bases, with 7 bases between. Germline lookup yields CDR1 MRHNA and CDR2 SNTAGT. The CDR3 extends over 12 amino acids. The CDR3 sequence is CASSDEQNEQFF. CDR3 in DNA: TGTGCCAGCAGTGATGAACAGAATGAGCAGTTCTTC.

This sequence joins TRBV5-4 and TRBJ2-7; possibly TRBD1 for D (6 bases). CDR3 size: 14 residues. V dropped 0 bases and J dropped 5 bases, with 12 bases sitting between them. Per the germline V gene, CDR1 is SGHNT and CDR2 is YYREEE (reference sequence). DNA of the CDR3: TGTGCCAGCAGCTTGGACAGGGTATACAACGAGCAGTACTTC. As protein: CASSLDRVYNEQYF.

V is TRBV4-2 and J is TRBJ2-1; 8 nucleotides agree with TRBD2. CDR1 is LGHNA and CDR2 is YNFKEQ in the germline V gene. CDR3 length equals 18 residues. The V segment lost 3 bases and the J segment 1 base; nucleotides outside the gene matches: 11. CDR3 residues: CASSHKKSAGGSYNEQFF. In DNA, the CDR3 is TGTGCCAGCAGCCACAAAAAATCGGCGGGGGGATCCTACAATGAGCAGTTCTTC.

The chain employs TRBV7-6 and TRBJ1-2; D call uncertain. V dropped 4 bases and J dropped 6 bases, with 15 bases sitting between them. The CDR3 totals 14 residues. Per the germline V gene, CDR1 is SGHVS and CDR2 is FNYEAQ. The CDR3 region is CASSSGEGEHGYTF. The CDR3 DNA reads TGTGCCAGCAGCTCCGGCGAAGGAGAACATGGCTACACCTTC.

The chain couples TRBV5-6 to TRBJ1-2, with D perhaps TRBD1 (6 bases). Between the trimmed V and J ends, which lost 0 bases and 5 bases, there was a span of 11 bases. CDR1 and CDR2 (germline): SGHDT, YYEEEE. The length of the CDR3 is 14 residues. The CDR3 loop is CASSLGGGYYGYTF. The CDR3 DNA follows: TGTGCCAGCAGCTTGGGAGGGGGTTATTATGGCTACACCTTC.

Details on this clone: One end of the junction is discordant with germline, which a read error may explain. This same CDR3 is encoded by further DNA sequences in the sample. The genes are TRBV13 and TRBJ2-7; D is undetermined. The CDR3 runs to 12 residues. CDR1 PRHDT and CDR2 FYEKMQ come from the germline V gene (reference sequence). The CDR3 coding sequence is TGCGCCAGCAGCTTCAACCAGTACGAGCAGTACTTC. It translates to CASSFNQYEQYF. Supplemented by reference TRBV13 and TRBJ2-7, the full variable domain reads AAGVIQSPRHLIKEKRETATLKCYPIPRHDTVYWYQQGPGQDPQFLISFYEKMQSDKGSIPDRFSAQQFSDYHSELNMSSLELGDSALYFCASSFNQYEQYFGPGTRLTVT.

This chain joins TRBV7-3 and TRBJ1-2, with D perhaps matching TRBD1 (6 bases). Trimming removed 6 bases at V and 2 bases at J, with 13 bases between. Germline V gene lookup returns CDR1 SGHTA and CDR2 FQGTGA. The CDR3 is 14 residues long. CDR3 nucleotide sequence: TGTGCCAGCAGTCTGGACAGCTCCAACTATGGCTACACCTTC. It specifies CASSLDSSNYGYTF. Full variable domain (remainder filled in from reference TRBV7-3 and TRBJ1-2): GAGVSQTPSNKVTEKGKYVELRCDPISGHTALYWYRQSLGQGPEFLIYFQGTGAADDSGLPNDRFFAVRPEGSVSTLKIQRTERGDSAVYLCASSLDSSNYGYTFGSGTRLTVV.

V is TRBV18 and J is TRBJ2-7; possible D gene TRBD1, 5 bases. Trimming took 7 bases from V and 0 from J, leaving 10 bases between them. This CDR3 contains 13 residues. Germline assignment: CDR1 KGHSH and CDR2 LQKENI. The CDR3: CASLDSSSYEQYF. In DNA, the CDR3 is TGTGCCAGCTTAGACAGTAGCTCCTACGAGCAGTACTTC.

The chain couples TRBV19 to TRBJ2-3, with TRBD1 matching over 9 bases. The CDR3 is made up of 15 amino acids. From germline, CDR1 is LNHDA and CDR2 SQIVND (reference sequence). The V gene end was trimmed by 7 bases and the J gene end by 4 bases; junction bases not matched to a gene: 9. CDR3 amino acids: CASTMMTGGSDTQYF. CDR3 sequence (DNA): TGTGCCAGTACCATGATGACAGGGGGGTCAGATACGCAGTATTTT.

The gene calls are TRBV18 and TRBJ2-5; D remains ambiguous. Germline CDR1 reads KGHSH; CDR2 reads LQKENI. This CDR3 comprises 13 residues. V shed 0 bases and J shed 5 bases, with 7 bases lying between them. Written as DNA, the CDR3 is TGTGCCAGCTCACCACCGGCGGTGGAGACCCAGTACTTC. Translation: CASSPPAVETQYF.

CDR3 residues: CSGGLIGVTEAFF. The CDR3 DNA reads as TGCAGCGGAGGCCTTATCGGGGTAACTGAAGCTTTCTTT. This chain uses TRBV29-1 with TRBJ1-1, with no clear D. The germline V and J ends were trimmed by 7 bases and 5 bases, with 17 bases remaining between them. The CDR3 has 13 amino acids. From germline, CDR1 is SQVTM and CDR2 ANQGSEA.

The chain couples TRBV10-3 to TRBJ1-1; TRBD1 might be the D (6 bases). Germline CDR1 ENHRY, CDR2 SYGVKD. Trimming shortened V by 9 bases and J by 0 bases, and 14 bases separated the two germline ends. This CDR3 region has 14 residues. CDR3 sequence: CAIARTELNTEAFF. The CDR3 nucleotides read TGTGCCATAGCCCGGACAGAACTGAACACTGAAGCTTTCTTT.